The sequence of this TCR beta chain was determined in a study of T cells in Graves' hyperthyroidism and ophthalmopathy. Regarding the study as a whole: Most thyroid-expanded clonotypes above 0.001 were also found in blood. A model built on 13 V-J features separated ophthalmopathy from stable hyperthyroidism.

First hyperthyroidism diagnosis is when the blood sample was obtained, before any ophthalmopathy symptoms. Cells are PBMCs isolated from 10 ml of fresh blood. There were TCR beta CDR3 regions amplified from RNA transcripts. The TCR CDR3 was amplified in a first-round RT-PCR using the HTBI primer set. Using its own MiXCR run on the multiplex PCR reads, TCRdb lists one record per CDR3 protein. The sample includes about 250,000 distinct CDR3 sequences, nearly 15% of them seen just once. This clonotype was seen at least ten times. Its antigen is as yet unknown. Trimming removed 2 bases from V and 13 bases from J, with 14 bases in between. The CDR3 is 12 amino acids. Germline V gene lookup returns CDR1 MNHNS and CDR2 SASEGT.

The receptor was derived from a woman aged 50 to 60 with Graves' hyperthyroidism that later progressed to Graves' ophthalmopathy. Sequenced material: blood. V usage is TRBV6-1 and J usage is TRBJ2-5; D perhaps matches TRBD1 (6 bases). In DNA form, the CDR3 reads TGTGCCAGCAGTGAATCACAGGGTAGTCCGTACTTC. Protein product: CASSESQGSPYF.